Shown below are 2 T cell receptor beta chains from a single sample sequenced in a study of blood T cell repertoires in COVID-19 (dated by TCRdb to the early 2020s). The library came from the immunoSEQ multiplex PCR assay. Not all clones reach the TCRdb copy of this immuneACCESS table, which keeps in-frame sequences only. Checked studies attribute under half of the gap to unresolved V genes and leave the rest unexplained. A total of more than 14,000 clones appear in this sample, around 87% of them only once. The top ten clonotypes cover around a sixth of the sample. Sequencing used peripheral blood. All receptors come from a human donor in a cohort sampled during active COVID-19.

To note about this clone: The same CDR3 can be traced to other DNA sequences in this sample. The chain couples TRBV24-1 to TRBJ1-5; possible D gene TRBD1, 5 bases. CDR3 length: 14 amino acids. Trimming left V 3 bases short and J 6 bases short, with 11 bases between. Germline V lookup: CDR1 KGHDR, CDR2 SFDVKD. CDR3 sequence reads: CATSDTGSSQPQHF. In DNA form, the CDR3 reads TGTGCCACCAGTGATACAGGATCAAGTCAGCCCCAGCATTTT.

The gene calls are TRBV27 and TRBJ1-2, with D possibly TRBD1 on 5 matching bases. The CDR3 runs 13 residues. Looked up from germline, CDR1 is MNHEY and CDR2 is SMNVEV (reference sequence). Trimming removed 3 bases at V and 5 bases at J, with 10 bases between. The CDR3 DNA follows: TGTGCCAGCAGTTTTGGGGCAGGGTATGGCTACACCTTC. This encodes CASSFGAGYGYTF.